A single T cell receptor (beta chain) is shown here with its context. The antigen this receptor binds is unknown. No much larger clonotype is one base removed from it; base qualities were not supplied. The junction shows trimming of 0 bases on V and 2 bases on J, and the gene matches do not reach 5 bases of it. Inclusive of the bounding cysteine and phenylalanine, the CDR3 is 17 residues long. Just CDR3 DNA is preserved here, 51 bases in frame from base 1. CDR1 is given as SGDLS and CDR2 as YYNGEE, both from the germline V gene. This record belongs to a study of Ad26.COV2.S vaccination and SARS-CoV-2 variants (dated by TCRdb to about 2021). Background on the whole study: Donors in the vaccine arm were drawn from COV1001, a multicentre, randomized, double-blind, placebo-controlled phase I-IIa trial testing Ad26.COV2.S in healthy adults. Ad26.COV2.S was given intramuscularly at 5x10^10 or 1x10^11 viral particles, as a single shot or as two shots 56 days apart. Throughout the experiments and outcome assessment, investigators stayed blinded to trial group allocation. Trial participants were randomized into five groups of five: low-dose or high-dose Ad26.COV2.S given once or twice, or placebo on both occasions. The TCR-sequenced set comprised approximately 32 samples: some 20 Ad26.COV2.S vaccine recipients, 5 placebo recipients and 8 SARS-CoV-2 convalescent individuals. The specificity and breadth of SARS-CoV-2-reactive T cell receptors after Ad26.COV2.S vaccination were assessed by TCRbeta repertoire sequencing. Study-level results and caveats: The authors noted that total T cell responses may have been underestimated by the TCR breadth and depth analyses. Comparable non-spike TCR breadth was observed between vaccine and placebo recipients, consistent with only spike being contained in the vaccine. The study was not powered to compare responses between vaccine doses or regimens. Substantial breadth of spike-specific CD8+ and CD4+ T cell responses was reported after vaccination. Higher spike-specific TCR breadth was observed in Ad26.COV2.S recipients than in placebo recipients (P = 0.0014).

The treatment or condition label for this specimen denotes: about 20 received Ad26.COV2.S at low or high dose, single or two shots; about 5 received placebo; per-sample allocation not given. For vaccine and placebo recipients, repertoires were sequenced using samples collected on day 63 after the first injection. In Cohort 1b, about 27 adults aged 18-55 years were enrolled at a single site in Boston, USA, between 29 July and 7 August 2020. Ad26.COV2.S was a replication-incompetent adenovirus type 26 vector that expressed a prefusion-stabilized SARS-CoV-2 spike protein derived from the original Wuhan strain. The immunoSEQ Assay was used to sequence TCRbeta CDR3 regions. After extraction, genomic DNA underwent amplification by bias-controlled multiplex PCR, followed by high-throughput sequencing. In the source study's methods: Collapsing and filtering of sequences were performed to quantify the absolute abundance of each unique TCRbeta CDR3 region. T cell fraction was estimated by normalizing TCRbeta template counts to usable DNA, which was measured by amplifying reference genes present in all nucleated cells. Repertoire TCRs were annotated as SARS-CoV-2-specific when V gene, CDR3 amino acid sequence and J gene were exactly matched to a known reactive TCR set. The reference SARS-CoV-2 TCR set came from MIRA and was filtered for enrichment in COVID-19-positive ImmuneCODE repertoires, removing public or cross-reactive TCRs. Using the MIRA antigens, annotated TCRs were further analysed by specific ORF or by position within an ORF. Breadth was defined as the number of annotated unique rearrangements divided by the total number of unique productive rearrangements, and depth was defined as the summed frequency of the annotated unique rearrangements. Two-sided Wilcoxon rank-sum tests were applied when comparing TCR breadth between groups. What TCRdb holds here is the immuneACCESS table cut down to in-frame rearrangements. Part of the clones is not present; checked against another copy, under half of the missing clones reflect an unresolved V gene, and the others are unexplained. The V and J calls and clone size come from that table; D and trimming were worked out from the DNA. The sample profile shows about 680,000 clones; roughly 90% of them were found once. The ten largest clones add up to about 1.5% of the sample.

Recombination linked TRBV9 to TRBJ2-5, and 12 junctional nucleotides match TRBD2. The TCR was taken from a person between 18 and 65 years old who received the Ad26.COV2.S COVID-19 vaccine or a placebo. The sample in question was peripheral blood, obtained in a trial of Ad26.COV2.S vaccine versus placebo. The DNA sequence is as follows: TGTGCCAGCAGCGTAGGAGGACTAGCGGGGATACAAGAGACCCAGTACTTC. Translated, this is CASSVGGLAGIQETQYF.